This T cell receptor (beta chain) was observed in a study of blood T cell repertoires in COVID-19. Background on the study: Samples of COVID-19 (acute and convalescent) were obtained from the United States, Italy and Spain. Sources were T cells, B-cell-depleted T cells, or PBMCs; the material itself was cDNA or gDNA.

This clone was counted once. The study counted Cohort 3 donors as recovered given two negative PCRs, clearance, or symptom resolution. The V end was cut by 8 bases, the J end by 7 bases, with 9 bases between. The CDR3 extends over 11 amino acids. Germline V lookup: CDR1 SGHTA, CDR2 FQGNSA. Assay: immunoSEQ multiplex PCR; the TCRdb copy retains only in-frame clones and omits some. This sample has over 250,000 clones, with 80% to 90% found just once. Input material: PBMCs or T cells enriched from blood (not recorded which). The TCR sequence derives from a woman between 18 and 30 years old who had recovered from COVID-19. The chain carries TRBV7-2 and TRBJ2-1; the D is unclear. The CDR3 loop reads CASGRQNEQFF. CDR3 bases: TGTGCCAGCGGCCGCCAGAATGAGCAGTTCTTC.